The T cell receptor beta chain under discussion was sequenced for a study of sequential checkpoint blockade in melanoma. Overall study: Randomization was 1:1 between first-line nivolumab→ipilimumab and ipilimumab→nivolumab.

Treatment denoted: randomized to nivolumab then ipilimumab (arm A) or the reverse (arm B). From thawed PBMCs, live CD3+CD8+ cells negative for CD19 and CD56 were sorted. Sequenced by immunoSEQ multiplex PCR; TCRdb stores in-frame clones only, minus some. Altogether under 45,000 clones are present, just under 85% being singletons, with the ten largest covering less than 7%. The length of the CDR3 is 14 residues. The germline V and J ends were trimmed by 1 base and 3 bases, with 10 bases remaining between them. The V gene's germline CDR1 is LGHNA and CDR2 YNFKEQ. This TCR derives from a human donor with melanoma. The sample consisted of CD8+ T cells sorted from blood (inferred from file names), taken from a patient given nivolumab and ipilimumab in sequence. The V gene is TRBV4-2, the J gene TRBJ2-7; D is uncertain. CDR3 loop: CASSQVATGYEQYF. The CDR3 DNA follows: TGTGCCAGCAGCCAAGTAGCCACTGGCTACGAGCAGTACTTC.